This passage covers 6 T cell receptor beta chains from one sample sequenced in a study of blood T cell repertoires in COVID-19 (TCRdb year 2020). Receptor amplification or capture employed the immunoSEQ multiplex PCR assay. TCRdb provides this immuneACCESS table in a form limited to in-frame rearrangements. Some clones are lacking; in checked studies, under half of them reflect an unresolved V gene, and why the rest are absent is not known. This sample is represented by about 210,000 clones; just over 90% of them were singletons. Around 1.2% of the sample is held by the ten biggest clonotypes. The sample taken for sequencing was peripheral blood. Every receptor here comes from a man aged 30 to 45 with acute or convalescent COVID-19.

The chain couples TRBV3-1 (or the pseudogene TRBV3-2) to TRBJ2-7; 7 bases line up with TRBD1. Germline CDR1 reads LGHDT; CDR2 reads YNNKEL (reference sequence). J was trimmed by 3 bases and V by 1 base; bases with no gene match: 6. The CDR3 contains 15 residues. The chain's CDR3 is CASSQGTGYFYEQYF. The DNA of the CDR3 is TGTGCCAGCAGCCAAGGGACAGGTTACTTCTACGAGCAGTACTTC.

The chain employs TRBV19 and TRBJ1-5, with TRBD1 as a possible D gene (6 bases). V gave up 9 bases and J gave up 0 bases, with 18 bases separating them. This CDR3 spans 16 amino acids. In germline, CDR1 is LNHDA, CDR2 SQIVND (reference sequence). Here the CDR3 reads CASRYSGTNSNQPQHF. The CDR3 DNA reads as TGTGCCAGCAGATATAGCGGGACAAATAGCAATCAGCCCCAGCATTTT.

V and J are TRBV6-1 and TRBJ1-1, with D unclear. Trimming shortened V by 0 bases and J by 10 bases, and 18 bases separated the two germline ends. Germline CDR1 reads MNHNS; CDR2 reads SASEGT. This CDR3 contains 15 residues. DNA of the CDR3: TGTGCCAGCAGTGAAGCCGGCTACTCGGGTAGAAGAGCTTTCTTT. It codes for CASSEAGYSGRRAFF.

The chain uses TRBV7-9 and TRBJ2-1, with a possible D match to TRBD1 (6 bases). This CDR3 is built from 15 residues. Trimming took 1 base from V and 5 from J, leaving 12 bases between them. The germline CDR1 and CDR2 sequences are SEHNR and FQNEAQ (reference sequence). CDR3 sequence (DNA): TGTGCCAGCAGCTTAGAGACAGGAGGTGACAATGAGCAGTTCTTC. It yields the protein CASSLETGGDNEQFF.

The chain has TRBV7-2 and TRBJ2-1; D perhaps matches TRBD2 (5 bases). Germline CDR1 SGHTA, CDR2 FQGNSA. The CDR3 covers 15 residues. V was cut by 0 bases and J by 2 bases, with 8 bases left in between. The CDR3 coding sequence is TGTGCCAGCAGCTTAGCAGCGGCAGCCTACAATGAGCAGTTCTTC. It translates to CASSLAAAAYNEQFF.

The chain recombines TRBV9 with TRBJ2-3; TRBD2 matches at 15 bases. The ends lost 0 bases at V and 2 bases at J; junction bases unmatched: 7. Germline V gives CDR1 SGDLS, CDR2 YYNGEE. The CDR3 totals 19 residues. Here the CDR3 reads CASSVEGTSGGRATDTQYF. CDR3 coding DNA: TGTGCCAGCAGCGTAGAAGGGACTAGCGGGGGGCGGGCCACAGATACGCAGTATTTT.